This T cell receptor beta chain was observed in a study of PD-1 blockade in mismatch repair-deficient tumors (dated by TCRdb to 2017 to 2019). General notes on the study: The trial enrolled 65 to 100 consecutive patients with approximately twelve mismatch repair-deficient cancer types between 2013 and September 2016, all previously treated and progressing. Deep sequencing of TCR CDR3 regions was used to track tumor-associated T cell clones in peripheral blood of patients responding to PD-1 blockade. What the work shows at the level of the full study, not this receptor alone: After pembrolizumab, tumor-resident clones, which were often undetectable in blood before treatment, expanded rapidly and then contracted, generally ahead of radiologic responses.

According to the study, the label for this sample's time point signals: peripheral blood 12 weeks after first pembrolizumab dose. Mismatch repair deficiency was established in every enrolled patient by polymerase chain reaction or immunohistochemistry. TCR sequencing was performed for a few patients who responded to pembrolizumab therapy. The phase II trial prospectively tested pembrolizumab PD-1 blockade in advanced mismatch repair-deficient cancers regardless of tissue of origin. Peripheral blood T cell samples were serially collected before and at multiple times after PD-1 blockade was started. Blood sampling times were expressed in weeks after the first pembrolizumab dose. Note on this clone: Its antigen has not been determined. Within one base of it there is no much larger clone, and no base qualities were kept.

CDR1 is given as GTSNPN and CDR2 as SVGIG, both from the germline V gene (reference sequence). Taken from cysteine to phenylalanine, the CDR3 has 14 residues. The only DNA kept is the CDR3, 42 bases in frame from the first base. At the junction V is shortened by 5 bases and J by 1 base; bases outside the gene matches: 4. Receptor amplification or capture employed the immunoSEQ multiplex PCR assay. This immuneACCESS table, as held by TCRdb, lists in-frame sequences with V and J called but not all clones. Of the missing ones, under half trace to an unresolved V gene in checked studies; the others have no known cause. The sample table lists about 84,000 clones, roughly 80% of them with a count of one. The leading ten clones occupy roughly 2.5% of the sample.

Sequenced here: peripheral blood, sampled 12 weeks after starting pembrolizumab. The source of this sequence is an adult with mismatch repair-deficient cancer. The sequence links TRBV30 to TRBJ2-2, with 7 central nucleotides matching TRBD2. The nucleotide sequence reads as follows: TGTGCCTGGGGCGGGAGTCAGAACACCGGGGAGCTGTTTTTT. It codes for CAWGGSQNTGELFF.